Sequencing of this TCR beta chain was carried out in a study of control samples from healthy donors and cancer patients. Profiled with immunoSEQ multiplex PCR; TCRdb holds only in-frame clones, not every one. The sample lists around 170,000 clones, around nine tenths occurring once. CDR1 is LGHDT, CDR2 YNNKEL, per germline (reference sequence). The germline V and J ends were trimmed by 4 bases and 2 bases, with 11 bases remaining between them. The CDR3 consists of 14 residues. The chain recombines TRBV3-1 (or the pseudogene TRBV3-2) with TRBJ1-2; possible D gene TRBD1, 5 bases. The sample comprised blood. The origin of this receptor is a man aged 30 to 45 in good health. CDR3 nucleotide sequence: TGTGCCAGCAGCCTCATTGGGGGGAACTATGGCTACACCTTC. Translation gives CASSLIGGNYGYTF.